This T cell receptor beta chain was sequenced for a study of blood T cell repertoires in COVID-19. Study-level information: The United States, Italy and Spain supplied acute and convalescent COVID-19 samples. From T cells, B-cell-depleted T cells, or PBMCs came the material, which was cDNA or gDNA.

Source study methods: Counts of nucleated cells, estimated from reference gene primer amplification, were obtained. The protocol was immunoSEQ multiplex PCR, while the TCRdb copy is restricted to in-frame clones and leaves out a portion. Clone size and V and J calls were adopted from that table, with D and trimming inferred from the DNA. The sample carries 250,000 or so clones, about 85% recorded once. This CDR3 is built from 11 residues. Trimming at V came to 7 bases and at J to 5 bases, leaving 3 bases not matched to a gene. The germline V gene encodes CDR1 SQVTM and CDR2 ANQGSEA. The chain links TRBV29-1 to TRBJ1-1, with TRBD1 identical over 8 bases. This clonotype was obtained from a man aged 18 to 30 with active or convalescent COVID-19. The sequenced sample consisted of peripheral blood. CDR3 DNA: TGCAGCGCCGACAGGGGAACTGAAGCTTTCTTT. Residues: CSADRGTEAFF.